This T cell receptor beta chain was identified in a study of early T cells in non-severe SARS-CoV-2 infection. TCRdb used MiXCR to reprocess the 5' RACE reads, holding one entry per CDR3 protein. The sample has around 28,000 distinct CDR3 sequences; over 3.5% are singletons. Trimming shortened V by 5 bases and J by 8 bases, and 16 bases separated the two germline ends. Germline V gene sequence: CDR1 MNHEY, CDR2 SMNVEV (reference sequence). CDR3 size: 15 residues. This clonotype has ten or more counts. The rearrangement joins TRBV27 to TRBJ1-6; D is ambiguous. Specimen: whole blood. The sequence was collected from an adult who was a healthcare worker with PCR-confirmed SARS-CoV-2 infection or an uninfected control (not recorded which). DNA of the CDR3: TGTGCCAGCAGTATTACCTGGACGGCCGATTCACCCCTCCACTTT. It specifies CASSITWTADSPLHF.